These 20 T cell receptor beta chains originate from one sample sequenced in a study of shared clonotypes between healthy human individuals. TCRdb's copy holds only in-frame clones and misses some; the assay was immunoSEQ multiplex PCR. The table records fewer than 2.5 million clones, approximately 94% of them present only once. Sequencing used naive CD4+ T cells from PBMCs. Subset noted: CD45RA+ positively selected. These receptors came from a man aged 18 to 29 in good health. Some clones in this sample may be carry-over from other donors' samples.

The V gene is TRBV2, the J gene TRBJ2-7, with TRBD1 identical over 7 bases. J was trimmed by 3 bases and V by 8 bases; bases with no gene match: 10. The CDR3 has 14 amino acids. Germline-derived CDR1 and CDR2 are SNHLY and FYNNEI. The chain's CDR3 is CASGPRGQIYEQYF. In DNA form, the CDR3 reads TGTGCCAGCGGTCCAAGGGGACAGATCTACGAGCAGTACTTC.

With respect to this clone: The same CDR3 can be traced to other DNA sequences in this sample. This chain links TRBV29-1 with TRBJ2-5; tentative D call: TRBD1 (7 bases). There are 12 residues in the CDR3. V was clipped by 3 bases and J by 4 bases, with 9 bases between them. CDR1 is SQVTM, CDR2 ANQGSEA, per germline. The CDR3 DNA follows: TGCAGCGTTGATCAGGGGGGAGAGACCCAGTACTTC. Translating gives CSVDQGGETQYF.

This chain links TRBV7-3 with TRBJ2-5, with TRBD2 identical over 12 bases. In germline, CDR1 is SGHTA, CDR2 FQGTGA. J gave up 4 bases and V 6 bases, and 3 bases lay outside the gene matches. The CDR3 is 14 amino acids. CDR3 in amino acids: CASSRTSGAETQYF. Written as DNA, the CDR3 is TGTGCCAGCAGTCGGACTAGCGGGGCAGAGACCCAGTACTTC.

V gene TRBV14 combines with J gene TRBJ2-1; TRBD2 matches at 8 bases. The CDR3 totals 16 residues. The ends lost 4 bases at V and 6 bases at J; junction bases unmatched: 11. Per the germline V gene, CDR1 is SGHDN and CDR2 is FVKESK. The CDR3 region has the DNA TGTGCCAGCAGCCGATACGGGAGGGCCCCCGTCAATGAGCAGTTCTTC. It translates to CASSRYGRAPVNEQFF.

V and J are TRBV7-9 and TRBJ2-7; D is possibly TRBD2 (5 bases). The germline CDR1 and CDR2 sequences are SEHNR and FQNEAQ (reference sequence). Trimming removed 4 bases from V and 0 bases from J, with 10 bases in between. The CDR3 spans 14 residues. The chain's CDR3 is CASSSAGGSYEQYF. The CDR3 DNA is TGTGCCAGCAGCTCGGCGGGTGGCTCCTACGAGCAGTACTTC.

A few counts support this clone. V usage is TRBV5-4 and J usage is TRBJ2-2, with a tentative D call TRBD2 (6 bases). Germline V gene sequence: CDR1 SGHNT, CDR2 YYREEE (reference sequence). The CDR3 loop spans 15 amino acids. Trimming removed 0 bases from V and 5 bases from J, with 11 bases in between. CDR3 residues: CASSLAGVRTGELFF. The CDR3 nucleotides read TGTGCCAGCAGCTTGGCGGGGGTGAGGACCGGGGAGCTGTTTTTT.

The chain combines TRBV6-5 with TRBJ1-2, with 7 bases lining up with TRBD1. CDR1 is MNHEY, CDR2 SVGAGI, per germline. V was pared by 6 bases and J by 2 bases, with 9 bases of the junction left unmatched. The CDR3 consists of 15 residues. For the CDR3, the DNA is TGTGCCAGCAGAACTCTGACAGGGAGGAACTATGGCTACACCTTC. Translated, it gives CASRTLTGRNYGYTF.

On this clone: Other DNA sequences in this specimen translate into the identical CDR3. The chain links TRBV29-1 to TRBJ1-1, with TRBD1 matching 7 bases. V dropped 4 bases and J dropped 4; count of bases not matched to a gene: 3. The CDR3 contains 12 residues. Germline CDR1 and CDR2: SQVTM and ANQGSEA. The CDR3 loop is CSVGPGGTEAFF. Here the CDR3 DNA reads TGCAGCGTTGGACCAGGGGGCACTGAAGCTTTCTTT. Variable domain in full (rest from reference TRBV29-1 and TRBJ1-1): SAVISQKPSRDICQRGTSLTIQCQVDSQVTMMFWYRQQPGQSLTLIATANQGSEATYESGFVIDKFPISRPNLTFSTLTVSNMSPEDSSIYLCSVGPGGTEAFFGQGTRLTVV.

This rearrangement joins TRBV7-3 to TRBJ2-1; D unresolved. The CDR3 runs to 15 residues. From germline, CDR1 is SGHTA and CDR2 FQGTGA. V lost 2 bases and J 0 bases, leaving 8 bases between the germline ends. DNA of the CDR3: TGTGCCAGCAGCTTAGCGCGGACCTCCTACAATGAGCAGTTCTTC. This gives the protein CASSLARTSYNEQFF.

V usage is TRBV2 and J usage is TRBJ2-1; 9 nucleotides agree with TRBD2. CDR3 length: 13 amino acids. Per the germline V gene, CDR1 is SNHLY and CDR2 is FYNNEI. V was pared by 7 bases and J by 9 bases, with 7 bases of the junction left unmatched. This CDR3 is CASNPGLAGEQFF. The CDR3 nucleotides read TGTGCCAGCAACCCGGGACTAGCTGGTGAGCAGTTCTTC.

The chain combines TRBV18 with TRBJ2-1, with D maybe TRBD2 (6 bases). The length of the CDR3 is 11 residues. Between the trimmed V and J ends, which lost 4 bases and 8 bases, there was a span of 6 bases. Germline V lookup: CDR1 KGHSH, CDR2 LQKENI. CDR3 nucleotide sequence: TGTGCCAGCTCACGACTAGATGAGCAGTTCTTC. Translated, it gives CASSRLDEQFF.

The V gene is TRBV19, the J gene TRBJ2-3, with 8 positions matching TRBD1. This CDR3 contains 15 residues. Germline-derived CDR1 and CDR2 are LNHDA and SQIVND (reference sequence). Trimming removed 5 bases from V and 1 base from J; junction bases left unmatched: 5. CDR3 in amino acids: CASSSQGAGTDTQYF. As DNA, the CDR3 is TGTGCCAGTAGTTCCCAGGGGGCTGGCACAGATACGCAGTATTTT. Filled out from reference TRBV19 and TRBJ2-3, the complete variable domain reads DGGITQSPKYLFRKEGQNVTLSCEQNLNHDAMYWYRQDPGQGLRLIYYSQIVNDFQKGDIAEGYSVSREKKESFPLTVTSAQKNPTAFYLCASSSQGAGTDTQYFGPGTRLTVL.

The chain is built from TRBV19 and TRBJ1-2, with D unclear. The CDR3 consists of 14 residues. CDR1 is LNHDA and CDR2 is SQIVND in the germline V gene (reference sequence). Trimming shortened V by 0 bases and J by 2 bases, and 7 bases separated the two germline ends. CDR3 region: CASSIEARNYGYTF. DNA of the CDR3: TGTGCCAGTAGTATAGAGGCCAGGAACTATGGCTACACCTTC. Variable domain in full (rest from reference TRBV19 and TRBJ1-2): DGGITQSPKYLFRKEGQNVTLSCEQNLNHDAMYWYRQDPGQGLRLIYYSQIVNDFQKGDIAEGYSVSREKKESFPLTVTSAQKNPTAFYLCASSIEARNYGYTFGSGTRLTVV.

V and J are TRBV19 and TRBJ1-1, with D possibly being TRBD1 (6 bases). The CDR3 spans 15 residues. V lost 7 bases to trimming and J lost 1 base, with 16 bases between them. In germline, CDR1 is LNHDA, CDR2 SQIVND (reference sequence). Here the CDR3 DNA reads TGTGCCAGTATGGGGGCCGGAGTCTCGAACACTGAAGCTTTCTTT. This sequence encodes CASMGAGVSNTEAFF.

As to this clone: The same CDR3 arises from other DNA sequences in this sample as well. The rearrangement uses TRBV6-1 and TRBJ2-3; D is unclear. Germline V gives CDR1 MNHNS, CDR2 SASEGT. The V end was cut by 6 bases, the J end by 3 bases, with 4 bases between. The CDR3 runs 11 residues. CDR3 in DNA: TGTGCCAGCAGGCTAACAGATACGCAGTATTTT. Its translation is CASRLTDTQYF.

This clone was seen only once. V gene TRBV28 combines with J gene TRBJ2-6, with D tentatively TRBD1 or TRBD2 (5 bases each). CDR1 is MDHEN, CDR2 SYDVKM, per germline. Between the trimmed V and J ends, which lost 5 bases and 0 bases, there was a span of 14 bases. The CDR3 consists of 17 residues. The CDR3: CASSPGALSSGANVLTF. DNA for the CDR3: TGTGCCAGCAGTCCCGGGGCCCTCAGCTCTGGGGCCAACGTCCTGACTTTC.

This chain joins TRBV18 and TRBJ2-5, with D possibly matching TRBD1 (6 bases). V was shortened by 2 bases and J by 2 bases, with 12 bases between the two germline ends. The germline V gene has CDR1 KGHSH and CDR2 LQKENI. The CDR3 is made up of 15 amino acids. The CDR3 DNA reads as TGTGCCAGCTCACCAGGGGCCGGACAGCAAGAGACCCAGTACTTC. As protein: CASSPGAGQQETQYF.

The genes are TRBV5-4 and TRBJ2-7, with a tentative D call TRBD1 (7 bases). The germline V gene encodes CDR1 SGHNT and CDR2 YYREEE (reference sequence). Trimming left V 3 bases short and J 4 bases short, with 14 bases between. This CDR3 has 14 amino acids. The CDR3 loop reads CASSSRDSVYEQYF. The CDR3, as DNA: TGTGCCAGCAGCTCGCGGGACAGTGTGTACGAGCAGTACTTC.

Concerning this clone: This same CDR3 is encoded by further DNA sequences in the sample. The CDR3 sequence: CASSLWGDQPQHF. CDR3 nucleotides: TGTGCCAGCAGCTTATGGGGGGATCAGCCCCAGCATTTT. V is TRBV5-4 and J is TRBJ1-5, with D perhaps matching TRBD1 (5 bases). Germline lookup yields CDR1 SGHNT and CDR2 YYREEE (reference sequence). V was pared by 2 bases and J by 5 bases, with 8 bases between. CDR3 length: 13 amino acids.

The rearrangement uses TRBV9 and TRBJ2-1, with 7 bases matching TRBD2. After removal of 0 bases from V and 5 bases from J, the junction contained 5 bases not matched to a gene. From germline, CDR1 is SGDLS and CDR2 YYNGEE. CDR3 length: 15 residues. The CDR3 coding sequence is TGTGCCAGCAGCGTAGTTTGGCGGGGGAACAATGAGCAGTTCTTC. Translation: CASSVVWRGNNEQFF.